The 9 T cell receptor beta chains listed next were all sequenced from one sample in a study of cytomegalovirus exposure and HLA in healthy donors. TCRdb's copy holds only in-frame clones and misses some; the assay was immunoSEQ multiplex PCR. This table has around 93,000 clones, roughly 85% appearing once. Sequencing was carried out using PBMCs. Receptors originate from a young man in good health and CMV-seropositive.

The chain carries TRBV6-1 and TRBJ1-3; no clear D. V dropped 0 bases and J dropped 0 bases, with 15 bases sitting between them. From germline, CDR1 is MNHNS and CDR2 SASEGT. The CDR3 has 18 amino acids. In nucleotides, the CDR3 is TGTGCCAGCAGTGAAGCGCCAACATCGGGGAACTCTGGAAACACCATATATTTT. It translates to CASSEAPTSGNSGNTIYF.

There are a few counts of this clone. This chain links TRBV30 with TRBJ2-3; D is uncertain. CDR1 GTSNPN and CDR2 SVGIG come from the germline V gene (reference sequence). The CDR3 length is 12 residues. Trimming removed 1 base at V and 5 bases at J, with 7 bases between. This CDR3 is CAWSDIRDTQYF. The DNA for the CDR3 is TGTGCCTGGAGTGATATCAGAGATACGCAGTATTTT.

The gene calls are TRBV19 and TRBJ2-2; 7 positions agree with TRBD1. The CDR3 contains 15 residues. Trimming removed 2 bases from V and 0 bases from J; junction bases left unmatched: 0. Germline V gives CDR1 LNHDA, CDR2 SQIVND (reference sequence). The CDR3 nucleotides read TGTGCCAGTAGTATACAGGGGGCGAACACCGGGGAGCTGTTTTTT. Translation gives CASSIQGANTGELFF.

There are a few counts of this clone. The J gene is TRBJ1-2, the V gene TRBV30; D is unresolved. The CDR3 sequence is 13 residues long. Germline CDR1 and CDR2: GTSNPN and SVGIG (reference sequence). The V end was cut by 7 bases, the J end by 2 bases, with 14 bases between. The DNA for the CDR3 is TGTGCCTCCTGGGCGCCCCCAAACTATGGCTACACCTTC. It yields the protein CASWAPPNYGYTF.

The V call is TRBV6-1, the J call TRBJ1-5, with D unclear. V lost 0 bases and J lost 2, with 11 bases in between. Germline V gene data show CDR1 as MNHNS and CDR2 as SASEGT. This CDR3 is built from 16 residues. Here the CDR3 reads CASSEAPGSGNQPQHF. In nucleotides, the CDR3 is TGTGCCAGCAGTGAAGCGCCGGGGTCAGGCAATCAGCCCCAGCATTTT.

The V gene is TRBV25-1, the J gene TRBJ1-2; 8 nucleotides match TRBD1. Trimming took 9 bases from V and 4 from J; bases not matched to a gene: 7. Germline CDR1 MGHDK, CDR2 SYGVNS. The CDR3 has 13 amino acids. The CDR3 protein is CASQQGVGYGYTF. The CDR3 DNA is TGTGCCAGTCAACAGGGGGTCGGCTATGGCTACACCTTC.

V gene TRBV30 combines with J gene TRBJ2-6, with a possible D match to TRBD2 (5 bases). The CDR3 extends over 15 amino acids. V gave up 0 bases and J gave up 1 base, with 7 bases separating them. CDR1 and CDR2 (germline): GTSNPN, SVGIG (reference sequence). The CDR3 bases are TGTGCCTGGAGTGTACGGGGTTCTGGGGCCAACGTCCTGACTTTC. Translating gives CAWSVRGSGANVLTF.

The chain is built from TRBV19 and TRBJ1-5; the match to TRBD1 covers 8 bases. Germline V gene data show CDR1 as LNHDA and CDR2 as SQIVND (reference sequence). The CDR3 is 18 residues long. V gave up 5 bases and J gave up 0 bases; unmatched junction bases: 12. The CDR3 DNA follows: TGTGCCAGTAGTGGCGGGACAGGATTATGGGGTAGCAATCAGCCCCAGCATTTT. Protein product: CASSGGTGLWGSNQPQHF.

The chain links TRBV5-1 to TRBJ2-3, with 7 bases fitting TRBD1. The junction had 6 bases not matched to a gene; V was cut back by 0 bases and J by 2 bases. CDR3 size: 16 residues. CDR1 SGHRS and CDR2 YFSETQ come from the germline V gene. The CDR3 bases are TGCGCCAGCAGCTTGGTCCGGGACAGCGCCACAGATACGCAGTATTTT. Amino acid sequence: CASSLVRDSATDTQYF.